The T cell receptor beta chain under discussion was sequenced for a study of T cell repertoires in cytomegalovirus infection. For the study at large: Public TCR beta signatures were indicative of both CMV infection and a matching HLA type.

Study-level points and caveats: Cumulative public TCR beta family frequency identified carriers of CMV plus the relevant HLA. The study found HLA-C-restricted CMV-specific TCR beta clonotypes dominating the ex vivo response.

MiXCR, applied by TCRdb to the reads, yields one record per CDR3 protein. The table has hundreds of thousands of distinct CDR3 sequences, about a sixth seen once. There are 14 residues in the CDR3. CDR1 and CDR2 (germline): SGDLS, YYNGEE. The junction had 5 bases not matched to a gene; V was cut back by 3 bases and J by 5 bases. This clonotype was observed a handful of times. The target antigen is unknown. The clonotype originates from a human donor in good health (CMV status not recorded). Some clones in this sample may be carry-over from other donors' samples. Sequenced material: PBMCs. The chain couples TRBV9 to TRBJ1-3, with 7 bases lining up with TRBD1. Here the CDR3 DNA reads TGTGCCAGCAGCGCCGACAGGGCTAGAAACACCATATATTTT. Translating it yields CASSADRARNTIYF.